Listed below are T cell receptor beta chains from one sample, sequenced in a study of regulatory T cells in long-lasting Graves disease. TCRdb redid the calling of the multiplex PCR reads with MiXCR, one entry per CDR3 protein. The sample contains about 620,000 distinct CDR3 sequences, roughly 15% of which appear only once. The sample was also reused in another study, on T cells in Graves' hyperthyroidism and ophthalmopathy.

This specimen was peripheral blood mononuclear cells (PBMCs), taken at new diagnosis, from a patient treated with antithyroid drugs. These receptors all come from a woman under 40 with Graves disease. The CDR3 runs from the conserved cysteine through the conserved F or W. A D gene is named only where the DNA matches it firmly. Clone size appears in some rows only: once, few, many, or a class for an expanded clone.

clone size	D gene	V gene	J gene	CDR3 DNA	CDR3 protein
-	-	TRBV4-1	TRBJ2-7	TGCGCCAGCAGCCAGAGCGAGACGAGCTCCTACGAGCAGTACTTC	CASSQSETSSYEQYF
-	TRBD2	TRBV6-1	TRBJ2-3	TGTGCCAGCAGTGAGTGGGGAGGGCGCACAGATACGCAGTATTTT	CASSEWGGRTDTQYF
-	-	TRBV2	TRBJ1-1	TGTGCCAGCAGTCTTATAGGGGGTACCCCCGGAGCTTTCTTT	CASSLIGGTPGAFF
-	TRBD1	TRBV19	TRBJ2-7	TGTGCCAGTAGTATCGGGACAGGGCTGGCGAGGGAGCAGTACTTC	CASSIGTGLAREQYF
-	-	TRBV3-1	TRBJ2-7	TGTGCCAGCAGCCAATCGGGGTCCCCCTACGAGCAGTACTTC	CASSQSGSPYEQYF
many	-	TRBV6-1	TRBJ1-4	TGTGCCAGCAGCCACTCGGGTCCAGAAAAACTGTTTTTT	CASSHSGPEKLFF
many	TRBD2	TRBV12-3/TRBV12-4	TRBJ2-1	TGTGCCAGCACCGATAGCGGGAGAGTTATGAATGAGCAGTTCTTC	CASTDSGRVMNEQFF
few	-	TRBV5-1	TRBJ2-3	TGCGCCAGCTTCCAGGGGACGACCACAGATACGCAGTATTTT	CASFQGTTTDTQYF
few	-	TRBV10-3	TRBJ1-3	TGTGCCATCAGTGAGTTGGAATCTGGAAACACCATATATTTT	CAISELESGNTIYF
many	-	TRBV2	TRBJ2-2	TGTGCCAGCACCGAACATGACTTTTCCGGGGAGCTGTTTTTT	CASTEHDFSGELFF
-	TRBD2	TRBV14	TRBJ2-7	TGTGCCAGCAGCCCGTTGAGCGGGAGTCACTACGAGCAGTACTTC	CASSPLSGSHYEQYF
many	-	TRBV12-3/TRBV12-4	TRBJ1-2	TGTGCCAGCACCCGACTAGGCAGTGCAACATATGGCTACACCTTC	CASTRLGSATYGYTF
many	TRBD1	TRBV10-2	TRBJ2-7	TGCGCCAGCAGTGTAGGTGGACAGGGGGCCTACGAGCAGTACTTC	CASSVGGQGAYEQYF
-	-	TRBV29-1	TRBJ2-3	TGCAGCGTTGTTGTGCCGGGCACAGATACGCAGTATTTT	CSVVVPGTDTQYF
many	-	TRBV11-2	TRBJ1-1	TGTGCCAGCAGCCTACCCGGAGTAGAAGCTTTCTTT	CASSLPGVEAFF
-	-	TRBV20-1	TRBJ2-3	TGCAGTGCTCCTATTGCTTCCAGCCAAACAGATACGCAGTATTTT	CSAPIASSQTDTQYF
-	-	TRBV3-1	TRBJ2-2	TGTGCCAGCAGCCAAGATTTCCGGGGGGAGCTGTTTTTT	CASSQDFRGELFF
many	-	TRBV2	TRBJ2-3	TGTGCCGTTATAGGCCCGGGCACAGATACGCAGTATTTT	CAVIGPGTDTQYF